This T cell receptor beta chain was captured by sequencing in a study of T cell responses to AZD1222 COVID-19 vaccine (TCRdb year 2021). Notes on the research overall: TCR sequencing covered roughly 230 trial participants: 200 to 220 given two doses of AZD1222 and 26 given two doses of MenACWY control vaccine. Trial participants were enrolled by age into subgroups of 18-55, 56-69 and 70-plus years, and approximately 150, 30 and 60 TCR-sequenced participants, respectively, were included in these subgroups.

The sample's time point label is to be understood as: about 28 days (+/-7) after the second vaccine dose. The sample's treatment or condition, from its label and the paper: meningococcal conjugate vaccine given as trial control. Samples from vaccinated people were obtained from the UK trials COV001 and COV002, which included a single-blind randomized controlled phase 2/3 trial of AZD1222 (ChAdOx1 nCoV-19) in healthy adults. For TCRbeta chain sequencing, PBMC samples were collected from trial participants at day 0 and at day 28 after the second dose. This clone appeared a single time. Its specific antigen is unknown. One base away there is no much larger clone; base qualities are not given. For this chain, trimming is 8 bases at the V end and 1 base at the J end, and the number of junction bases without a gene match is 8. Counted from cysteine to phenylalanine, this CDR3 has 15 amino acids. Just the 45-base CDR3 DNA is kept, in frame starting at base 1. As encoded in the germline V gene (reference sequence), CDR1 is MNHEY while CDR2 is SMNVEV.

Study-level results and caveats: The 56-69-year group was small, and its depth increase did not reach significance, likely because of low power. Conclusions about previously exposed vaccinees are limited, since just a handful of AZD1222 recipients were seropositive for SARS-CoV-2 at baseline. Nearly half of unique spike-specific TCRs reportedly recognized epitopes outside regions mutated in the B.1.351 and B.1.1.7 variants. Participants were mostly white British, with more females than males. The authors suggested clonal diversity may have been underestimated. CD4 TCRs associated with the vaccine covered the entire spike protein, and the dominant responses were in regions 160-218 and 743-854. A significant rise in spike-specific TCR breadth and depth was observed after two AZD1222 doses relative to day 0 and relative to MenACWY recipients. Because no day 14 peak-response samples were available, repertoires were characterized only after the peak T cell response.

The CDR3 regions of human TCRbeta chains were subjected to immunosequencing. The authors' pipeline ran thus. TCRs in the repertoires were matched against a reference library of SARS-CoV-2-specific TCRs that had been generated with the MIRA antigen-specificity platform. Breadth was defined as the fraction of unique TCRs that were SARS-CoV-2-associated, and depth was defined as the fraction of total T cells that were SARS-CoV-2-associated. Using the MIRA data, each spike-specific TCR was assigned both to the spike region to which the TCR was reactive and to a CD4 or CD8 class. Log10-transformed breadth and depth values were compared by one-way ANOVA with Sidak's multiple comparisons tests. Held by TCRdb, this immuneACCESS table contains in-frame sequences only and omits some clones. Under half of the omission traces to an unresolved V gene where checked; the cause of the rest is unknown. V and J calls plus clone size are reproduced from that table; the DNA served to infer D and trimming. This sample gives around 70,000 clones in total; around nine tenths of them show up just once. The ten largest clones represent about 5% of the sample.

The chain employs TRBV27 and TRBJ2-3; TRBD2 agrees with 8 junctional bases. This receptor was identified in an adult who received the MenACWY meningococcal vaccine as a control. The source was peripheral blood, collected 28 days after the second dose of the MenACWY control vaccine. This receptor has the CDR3 CASSGLAGRTDTQYF. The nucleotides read TGTGCCAGCTCTGGTCTAGCGGGCCGCACAGATACGCAGTATTTT.